Following are 18 T cell receptor beta chains from one sample sequenced in a study of shared clonotypes between healthy human individuals. Assay used: immunoSEQ multiplex PCR; TCRdb lists only in-frame clones, some missing. The sample consists of over a million clones, more than 95% of them appearing once. The sequenced material came from naive CD4+ T cells sorted from blood. Subset here: CD45RA+ positively selected. The receptors originated from a man aged 25-45 years in good health.

This chain connects TRBV5-1 to TRBJ1-2, with D perhaps matching TRBD1 (5 bases). This CDR3 spans 13 amino acids. V lost 6 bases and J lost 3, with 12 bases in between. CDR1 is SGHRS and CDR2 is YFSETQ in the germline V gene. CDR3 DNA: TGCGCCAGCAACACAGGTGGTGACTATGGCTACACCTTC. Protein sequence: CASNTGGDYGYTF.

The V and J genes are TRBV2 and TRBJ1-1; 11 bases map to TRBD1. The CDR3 runs 13 residues. Germline V gene sequence: CDR1 SNHLY, CDR2 FYNNEI. After removal of 6 bases from V and 5 bases from J, the junction contained 2 bases not matched to a gene. CDR3 region: CASRGQGGTEAFF. In nucleotides, the CDR3 is TGTGCCAGCAGGGGACAGGGGGGTACTGAAGCTTTCTTT.

V usage is TRBV2 and J usage is TRBJ2-5, with 10 bases lining up with TRBD2. CDR3 length: 13 residues. After removal of 5 bases from V and 4 bases from J, the junction contained 1 base not matched to a gene. Germline V gives CDR1 SNHLY, CDR2 FYNNEI. CDR3 amino acids: CASSLAGVETQYF. DNA of the CDR3: TGTGCCAGCAGTCTAGCGGGAGTAGAGACCCAGTACTTC.

This CDR3 reads CASSLASGARGPNYGYTF. The CDR3 DNA follows: TGTGCCAGCAGCTTAGCCTCTGGGGCCAGGGGGCCTAACTATGGCTACACCTTC. The chain recombines TRBV7-2 with TRBJ1-2; 8 bases line up with TRBD1. V gave up 0 bases and J gave up 0 bases; unmatched junction bases: 9. This CDR3 spans 18 amino acids. The germline CDR1 and CDR2 sequences are SGHTA and FQGNSA.

This chain uses TRBV7-2 with TRBJ1-1; tentative D call: TRBD1 (6 bases). V was clipped by 6 bases and J by 4 bases, with 12 bases between them. CDR1 and CDR2 from the germline V gene are SGHTA and FQGNSA. This CDR3 has 13 residues. In DNA, the CDR3 is TGTGCCAGCAGACTACAGGGAACCACTGAAGCTTTCTTT. It specifies CASRLQGTTEAFF. The complete variable domain, with remaining parts taken from reference TRBV7-2 and TRBJ1-1, reads GAGVSQSPSNKVTEKGKDVELRCDPISGHTALYWYRQSLGQGLEFLIYFQGNSAPDKSGLPSDRFSAERTGGSVSTLTIQRTQQEDSAVYLCASRLQGTTEAFFGQGTRLTVV.

Here the CDR3 reads CASSLHALDEQYF. In DNA, the CDR3 is TGTGCCAGCAGTTTGCACGCGCTGGACGAGCAGTACTTC. The V call is TRBV28, the J call TRBJ2-7; D is unclear. CDR1 MDHEN and CDR2 SYDVKM come from the germline V gene. The CDR3 covers 13 residues. Trimming took off 3 bases at V and 5 bases at J, with 11 bases between the two ends.

As DNA, the CDR3 is TGTGCCAGCAGTGAATTTAGCGGGAGTTACAATGAGCAGTTCTTC. Its protein product is CASSEFSGSYNEQFF. This sequence joins TRBV2 and TRBJ2-1; 9 bases are shared with TRBD2. This CDR3 region has 15 residues. Trimming took 2 bases from V and 4 from J; bases not matched to a gene: 3. Germline CDR1 reads SNHLY; CDR2 reads FYNNEI.

This clone showed up just once. The chain couples TRBV28 to TRBJ2-1; 14 bases map to TRBD2. CDR1 and CDR2 (germline): MDHEN, SYDVKM. This CDR3 is built from 20 residues. The ends lost 6 bases at V and 6 bases at J; junction bases unmatched: 19. This CDR3 is CASSLPLLDPGTSGSNEQFF. CDR3 DNA sequence: TGTGCCAGCAGCTTACCCCTCTTGGACCCTGGGACTAGCGGGAGCAATGAGCAGTTCTTC. The full variable domain, completed using reference TRBV28 and TRBJ2-1, is DVKVTQSSRYLVKRTGEKVFLECVQDMDHENMFWYRQDPGLGLRLIYFSYDVKMKEKGDIPEGYSVSREKKERFSLILESASTNQTSMYLCASSLPLLDPGTSGSNEQFFGPGTRLTVL.

The gene calls are TRBV10-1 and TRBJ2-2; 9 bases match TRBD1. CDR3 size: 17 residues. In germline, CDR1 is WNHNN, CDR2 SYGVQD (reference sequence). The ends lost 8 bases at V and 6 bases at J; junction bases unmatched: 16. The CDR3 reads CASPKTKGTGYPGELFF. CDR3 bases: TGCGCCAGCCCAAAGACCAAAGGGACAGGGTATCCCGGGGAGCTGTTTTTT.

V is TRBV29-1 and J is TRBJ2-7; 10 bases are shared with TRBD2. Losses at the gene ends were 4 bases for V and 4 bases for J; bases not matched to a gene: 7. The CDR3 length is 14 residues. Germline CDR1 and CDR2: SQVTM and ANQGSEA. CDR3 bases: TGCAGCGTTGCACCGTCTAGCGGGAGTTACGAGCAGTACTTC. This gives the protein CSVAPSSGSYEQYF.

The chain combines TRBV20-1 with TRBJ2-7, with D perhaps TRBD1 (5 bases). The CDR3 extends over 11 amino acids. V lost 6 bases and J 6 bases, leaving 12 bases between the germline ends. Germline V gene lookup returns CDR1 DFQATT and CDR2 SNEGSKA (reference sequence). DNA for the CDR3: TGCAGTGCCCTGGGGCCTGGCGAGCAGTACTTC. This translates into CSALGPGEQYF.

J is TRBJ2-2 and V is TRBV18, with 10 positions matching TRBD2. The ends lost 7 bases at V and 0 bases at J; junction bases unmatched: 11. The CDR3 spans 18 residues. CDR1 and CDR2 (germline): KGHSH, LQKENI. DNA of the CDR3: TGTGCCAGCTTTCCGAAATTACTAGCGGGGTCGAACACCGGGGAGCTGTTTTTT. Its protein is CASFPKLLAGSNTGELFF. The whole variable domain, remainder taken from reference TRBV18 and TRBJ2-2, is NAGVMQNPRHLVRRRGQEARLRCSPMKGHSHVYWYRQLPEEGLKFMVYLQKENIIDESGMPKERFSAEFPKEGPSILRIQQVVRGDSAAYFCASFPKLLAGSNTGELFFGEGSRLTVL.

Only a few counts were recorded for this clone. The same CDR3 can be traced to other DNA sequences in this sample. J is TRBJ2-3 and V is TRBV18; D is ambiguous. Germline V gene data show CDR1 as KGHSH and CDR2 as LQKENI. CDR3 size: 13 residues. The V end was cut by 3 bases, the J end by 0 bases, with 4 bases between. CDR3 DNA: TGTGCCAGCTCACCCGCTAGCACAGATACGCAGTATTTT. Protein sequence: CASSPASTDTQYF.

This chain connects TRBV10-3 to TRBJ2-1; 12 nucleotides agree with TRBD2. From germline, CDR1 is ENHRY and CDR2 SYGVKD. The CDR3 length is 19 residues. The V gene end was trimmed by 4 bases and the J gene end by 2 bases; junction bases not matched to a gene: 12. CDR3 loop: CAISVWTSGEGRAYNEQFF. In nucleotides, the CDR3 is TGTGCCATCAGTGTATGGACTAGCGGGGAGGGTAGAGCCTACAATGAGCAGTTCTTC.

The rearrangement joins TRBV27 to TRBJ1-5; 7 nucleotides agree with TRBD1. There are 16 residues in the CDR3. Trimming removed 6 bases from V and 3 bases from J; junction bases left unmatched: 11. Germline V gene data show CDR1 as MNHEY and CDR2 as SMNVEV (reference sequence). DNA for the CDR3: TGTGCCAGCAGGTCGACAGGGCCCCTTCTCAATCAGCCCCAGCATTTT. This codes for CASRSTGPLLNQPQHF.

The genes are TRBV14 and TRBJ2-4; the D gene is possibly TRBD2 (5 bases). The germline V gene has CDR1 SGHDN and CDR2 FVKESK. This CDR3 is 22 amino acids long. Trimming took off 2 bases at V and 0 bases at J, with 29 bases between the two ends. In DNA form, the CDR3 reads TGTGCCAGCAGCCAAACTAAGCCATTGGCGGGCGTAACATCACTAGCCAAAAACATTCAGTACTTC. Residues: CASSQTKPLAGVTSLAKNIQYF.

The rearrangement links TRBV28 to TRBJ1-5; D unclear. The CDR3 extends over 15 amino acids. Trimming shortened V by 5 bases and J by 2 bases, and 13 bases separated the two germline ends. Germline V gene sequence: CDR1 MDHEN, CDR2 SYDVKM. The CDR3 sequence is CASSRRGTGNQPQHF. CDR3 nucleotides: TGTGCCAGCAGTCGGCGGGGTACGGGCAATCAGCCCCAGCATTTT.

CDR3 sequence: CASSPVPGLELGEQYF. CDR3 in DNA: TGTGCCAGCAGTCCTGTACCGGGACTGGAATTGGGCGAGCAGTACTTC. The gene calls are TRBV28 and TRBJ2-7, with D possibly being TRBD2 (6 bases). In germline, CDR1 is MDHEN, CDR2 SYDVKM. Trimming removed 5 bases at V and 6 bases at J, with 23 bases between. The CDR3 is 16 residues long. The full variable domain, its missing parts supplied by reference TRBV28 and TRBJ2-7, is DVKVTQSSRYLVKRTGEKVFLECVQDMDHENMFWYRQDPGLGLRLIYFSYDVKMKEKGDIPEGYSVSREKKERFSLILESASTNQTSMYLCASSPVPGLELGEQYFGPGTRLTVT.